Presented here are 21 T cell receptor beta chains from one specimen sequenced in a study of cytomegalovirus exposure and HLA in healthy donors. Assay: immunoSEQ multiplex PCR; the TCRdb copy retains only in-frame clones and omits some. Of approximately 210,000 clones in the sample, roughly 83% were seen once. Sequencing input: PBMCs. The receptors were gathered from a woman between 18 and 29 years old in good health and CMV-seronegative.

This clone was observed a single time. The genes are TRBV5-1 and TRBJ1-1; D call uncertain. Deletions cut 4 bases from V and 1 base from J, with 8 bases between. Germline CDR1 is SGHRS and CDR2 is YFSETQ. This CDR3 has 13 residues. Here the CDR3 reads CASSQRGNTEAFF. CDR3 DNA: TGCGCCAGCAGCCAGAGAGGGAACACTGAAGCTTTCTTT. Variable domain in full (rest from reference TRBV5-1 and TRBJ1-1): KAGVTQTPRYLIKTRGQQVTLSCSPISGHRSVSWYQQTPGQGLQFLFEYFSETQRNKGNFPGRFSGRQFSNSRSEMNVSTLELGDSALYLCASSQRGNTEAFFGQGTRLTVV.

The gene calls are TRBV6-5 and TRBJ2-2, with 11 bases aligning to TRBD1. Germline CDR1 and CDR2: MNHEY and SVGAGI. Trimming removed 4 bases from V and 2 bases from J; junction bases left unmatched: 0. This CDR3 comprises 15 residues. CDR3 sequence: CASSWTGGNTGELFF. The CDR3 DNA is TGTGCCAGCAGTTGGACAGGGGGCAACACCGGGGAGCTGTTTTTT.

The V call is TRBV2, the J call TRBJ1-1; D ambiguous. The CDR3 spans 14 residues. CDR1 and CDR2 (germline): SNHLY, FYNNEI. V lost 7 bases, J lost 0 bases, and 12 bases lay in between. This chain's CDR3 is CASIEGLMNTEAFF. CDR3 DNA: TGTGCCAGCATCGAGGGTCTTATGAACACTGAAGCTTTCTTT.

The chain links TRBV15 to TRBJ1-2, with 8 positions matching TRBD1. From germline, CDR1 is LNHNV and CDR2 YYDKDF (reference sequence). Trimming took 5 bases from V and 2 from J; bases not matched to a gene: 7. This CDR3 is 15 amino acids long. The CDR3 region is CATSHSDRENYGYTF. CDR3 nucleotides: TGTGCCACCAGCCATTCGGACAGGGAGAACTATGGCTACACCTTC.

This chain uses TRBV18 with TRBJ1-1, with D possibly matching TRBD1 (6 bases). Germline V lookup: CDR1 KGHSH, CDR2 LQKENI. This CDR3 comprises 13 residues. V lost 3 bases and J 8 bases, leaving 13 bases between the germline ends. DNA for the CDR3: TGTGCCAGCTCACCCCGGACAGTGGGGGAAGCTTTCTTT. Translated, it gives CASSPRTVGEAFF.

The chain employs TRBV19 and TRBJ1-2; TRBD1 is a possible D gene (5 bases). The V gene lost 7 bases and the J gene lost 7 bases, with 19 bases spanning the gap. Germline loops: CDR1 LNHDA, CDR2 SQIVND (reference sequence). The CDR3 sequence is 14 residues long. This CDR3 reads CASTLRIVQGGYTF. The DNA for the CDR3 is TGTGCCAGTACTCTCCGAATCGTCCAGGGTGGCTACACCTTC.

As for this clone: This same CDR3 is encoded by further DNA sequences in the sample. The CDR3 region has the DNA TGTGCCAGCAGACTAGCGGGAAGAGAGACCCAGTACTTC. It is translated as CASRLAGRETQYF. This sequence joins TRBV27 and TRBJ2-5; 10 nucleotides align to TRBD2. V trimming: 6 bases; J trimming: 4 bases; junction bases outside the gene matches: 2. CDR1 and CDR2 from the germline V gene are MNHEY and SMNVEV (reference sequence). The CDR3 runs to 13 residues.

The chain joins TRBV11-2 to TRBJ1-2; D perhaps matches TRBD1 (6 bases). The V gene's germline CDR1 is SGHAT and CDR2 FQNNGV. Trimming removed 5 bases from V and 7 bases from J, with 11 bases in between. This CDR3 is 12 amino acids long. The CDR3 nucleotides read TGTGCCAGCAGCCCTATACAGGGTGGCTACACCTTC. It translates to CASSPIQGGYTF.

CDR3: CASTSIFSGSSYNEQFF. CDR3 in DNA: TGTGCCAGCACCTCCATATTTAGCGGGAGCTCCTACAATGAGCAGTTCTTC. The J gene is TRBJ2-1, the V gene TRBV5-4, with 9 bases matching TRBD2. There are 17 residues in the CDR3. V shed 6 bases, J shed 0 bases, and the junction held 10 bases outside the gene matches. The germline gives CDR1 SGHNT, CDR2 YYREEE (reference sequence).

This chain's CDR3 is CASSSGGGNIQYF. CDR3 in DNA: TGCGCCAGCAGCTCGGGTGGGGGGAACATTCAGTACTTC. V is TRBV5-1 and J is TRBJ2-4; maybe TRBD2 (6 bases). The CDR3 consists of 13 residues. V lost 3 bases, J lost 7 bases, and 11 bases lay in between. Germline-derived CDR1 and CDR2 are SGHRS and YFSETQ. Drawing the rest from reference TRBV5-1 and TRBJ2-4, the complete variable domain is KAGVTQTPRYLIKTRGQQVTLSCSPISGHRSVSWYQQTPGQGLQFLFEYFSETQRNKGNFPGRFSGRQFSNSRSEMNVSTLELGDSALYLCASSSGGGNIQYFGAGTRLSVL.

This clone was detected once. CDR3 coding DNA: TGCGCCAGCAGTAGCGCAGAGGTCTACAATGAGCAGTTCTTC. Translated, it gives CASSSAEVYNEQFF. The chain employs TRBV5-1 and TRBJ2-1, with TRBD2 as a possible D gene (5 bases). This CDR3 has 14 residues. V was shortened by 5 bases and J by 3 bases, with 12 bases between the two germline ends. The V gene's germline CDR1 is SGHRS and CDR2 YFSETQ.

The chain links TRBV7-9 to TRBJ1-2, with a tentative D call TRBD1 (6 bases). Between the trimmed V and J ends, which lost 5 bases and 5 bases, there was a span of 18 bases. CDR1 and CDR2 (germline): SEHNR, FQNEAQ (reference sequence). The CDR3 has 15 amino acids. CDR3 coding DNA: TGTGCCAGCAGCGGGACACCCGTCCTGGGGTATGGCTACACCTTC. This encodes CASSGTPVLGYGYTF.

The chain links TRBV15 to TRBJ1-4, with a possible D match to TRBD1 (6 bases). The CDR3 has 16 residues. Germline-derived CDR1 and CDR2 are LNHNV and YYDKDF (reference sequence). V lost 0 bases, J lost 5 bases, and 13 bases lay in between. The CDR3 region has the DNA TGTGCCACCAGCAGAGACCGAGACAGGAGCAATGAAAAACTGTTTTTT. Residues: CATSRDRDRSNEKLFF.

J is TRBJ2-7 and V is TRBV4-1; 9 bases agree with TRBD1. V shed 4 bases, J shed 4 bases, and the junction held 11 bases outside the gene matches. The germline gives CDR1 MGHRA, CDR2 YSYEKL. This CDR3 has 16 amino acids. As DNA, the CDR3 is TGCGCCAGCAGCCCCTCCGGGACAGGGAGTGGATACGAGCAGTACTTC. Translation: CASSPSGTGSGYEQYF.

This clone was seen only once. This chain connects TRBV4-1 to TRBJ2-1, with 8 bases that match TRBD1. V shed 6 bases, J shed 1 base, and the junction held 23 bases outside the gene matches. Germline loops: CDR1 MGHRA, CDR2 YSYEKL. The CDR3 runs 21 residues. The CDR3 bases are TGCGCCAGCAGTCATTCCCGGGGACAGGCTCTACCCTTTGTATCCTACAATGAGCAGTTCTTC. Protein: CASSHSRGQALPFVSYNEQFF.

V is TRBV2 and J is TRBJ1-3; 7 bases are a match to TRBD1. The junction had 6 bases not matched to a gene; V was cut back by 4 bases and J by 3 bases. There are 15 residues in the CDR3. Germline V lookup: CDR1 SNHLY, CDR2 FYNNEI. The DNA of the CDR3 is TGTGCCAGCAGTGTGGATAGGGGGCTTGGAAACACCATATATTTT. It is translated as CASSVDRGLGNTIYF.

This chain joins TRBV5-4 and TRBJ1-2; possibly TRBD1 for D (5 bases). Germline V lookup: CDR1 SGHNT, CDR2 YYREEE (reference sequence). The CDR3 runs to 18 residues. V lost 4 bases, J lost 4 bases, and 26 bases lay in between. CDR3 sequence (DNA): TGTGCCAGCAGCCAGTCCTTCCTAGGGGAGGGGAACAGCTATGGCTACACCTTC. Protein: CASSQSFLGEGNSYGYTF.

CDR3 residues: CASSGYVPADRYQETQYF. CDR3 DNA sequence: TGTGCCAGCAGTGGGTACGTTCCGGCGGATAGGTACCAAGAGACCCAGTACTTC. The chain couples TRBV2 to TRBJ2-5; D remains unclear. Trimming pared 4 bases from V and 0 bases from J, leaving 21 bases between. From germline, CDR1 is SNHLY and CDR2 FYNNEI. The CDR3 totals 18 residues. Drawing the rest from reference TRBV2 and TRBJ2-5, the complete variable domain is EPEVTQTPSHQVTQMGQEVILRCVPISNHLYFYWYRQILGQKVEFLVSFYNNEISEKSEIFDDQFSVERPDGSNFTLKIRSTKLEDSAMYFCASSGYVPADRYQETQYFGPGTRLLVL.

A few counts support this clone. CDR3 sequence: CASSLHDRDYGYTF. In DNA, the CDR3 is TGTGCCAGCAGTTTACACGACAGAGACTATGGCTACACCTTC. The chain uses TRBV27 and TRBJ1-2; the D gene is possibly TRBD1 (5 bases). The CDR3 spans 14 residues. CDR1 and CDR2 (germline): MNHEY, SMNVEV (reference sequence). V lost 2 bases, J lost 3 bases, and 10 bases lay in between.

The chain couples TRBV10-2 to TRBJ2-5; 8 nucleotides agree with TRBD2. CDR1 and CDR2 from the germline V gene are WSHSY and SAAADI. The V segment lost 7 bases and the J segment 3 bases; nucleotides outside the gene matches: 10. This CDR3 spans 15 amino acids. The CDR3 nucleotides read TGCGCCAGCACCTCGGGGGGGTCCATGGAAGAGACCCAGTACTTC. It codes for CASTSGGSMEETQYF.

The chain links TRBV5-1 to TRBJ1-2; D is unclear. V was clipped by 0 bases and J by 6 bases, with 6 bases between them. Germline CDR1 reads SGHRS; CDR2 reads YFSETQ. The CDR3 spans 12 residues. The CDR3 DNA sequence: TGCGCCAGCAGCTTGGATCGAGATGGCTACACCTTC. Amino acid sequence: CASSLDRDGYTF.